The sequence of this T cell receptor (beta chain) was determined in a study of T-cell reconstitution after alpha-beta-depleted transplantation in children. Researchers prepared the TCRbeta library using unique molecular identifiers, the study reports. A single record per CDR3 protein comes from TCRdb applying MiXCR to the PCR reads. The sample includes about 580,000 distinct CDR3 sequences, roughly 30% of them seen just once. As regards this clonotype: Its antigen is as yet unknown.

Study-level results: Reportedly, alpha-beta T cells present about two months post-transplant originated from several hundred expanded clones of graft origin.

Germline CDR1 and CDR2: SGHVS and FQNEAQ. Trimming left V 4 bases short and J 12 bases short, with 13 bases between. This CDR3 contains 12 residues. The rearrangement joins TRBV7-8 to TRBJ2-1; D might be TRBD1 (6 bases). The sequence was collected from a boy less than two years old with Wiskott-Aldrich syndrome, due to receive a stem cell transplant. The sample was PBMCs, taken before TCRalphabeta/CD19-depleted stem cell transplant. The CDR3 loop reads CASSYSTGSQFF. The CDR3, as DNA: TGTGCCAGCAGCTATTCGACAGGTTCGCAGTTCTTC.